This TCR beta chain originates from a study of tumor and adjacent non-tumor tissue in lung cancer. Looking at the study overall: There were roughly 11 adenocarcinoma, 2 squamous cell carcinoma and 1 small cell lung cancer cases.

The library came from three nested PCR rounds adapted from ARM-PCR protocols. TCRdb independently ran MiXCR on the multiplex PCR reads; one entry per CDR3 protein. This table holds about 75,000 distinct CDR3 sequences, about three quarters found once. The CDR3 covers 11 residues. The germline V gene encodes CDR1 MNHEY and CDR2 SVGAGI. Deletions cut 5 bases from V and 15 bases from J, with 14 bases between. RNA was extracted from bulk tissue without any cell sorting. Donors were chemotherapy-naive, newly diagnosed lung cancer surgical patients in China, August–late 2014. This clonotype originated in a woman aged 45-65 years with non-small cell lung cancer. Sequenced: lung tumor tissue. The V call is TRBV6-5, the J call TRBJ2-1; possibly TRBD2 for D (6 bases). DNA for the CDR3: TGTGCCAGCAGTAACCCTGGGAGGTCGTTCTTC. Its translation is CASSNPGRSFF.